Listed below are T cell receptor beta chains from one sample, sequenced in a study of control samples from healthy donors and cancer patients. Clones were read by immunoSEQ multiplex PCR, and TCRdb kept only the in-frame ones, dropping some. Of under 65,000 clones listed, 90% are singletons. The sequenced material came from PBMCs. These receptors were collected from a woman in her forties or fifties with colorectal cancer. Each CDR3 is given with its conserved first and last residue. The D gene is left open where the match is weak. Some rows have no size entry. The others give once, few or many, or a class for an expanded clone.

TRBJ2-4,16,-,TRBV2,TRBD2,TGTGCCAGCAATGTCGGGGGGGGCTATGCCAAAAACATTCAGTACTTC,CASNVGGGYAKNIQYF
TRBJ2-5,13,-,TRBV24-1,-,TGTGCCACCAGTGATGGCGGAGGGGAGACCCAGTACTTC,CATSDGGGETQYF
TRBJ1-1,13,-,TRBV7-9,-,TGTGCCAGCAGCACACAACCGAACACTGAAGCTTTCTTT,CASSTQPNTEAFF
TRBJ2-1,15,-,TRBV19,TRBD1,TGTGCCACCCTCCCGCGAACAGGGGAAGGAGATGAGCAGTTCTTC,CATLPRTGEGDEQFF
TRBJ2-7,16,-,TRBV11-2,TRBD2,TGTGCCAGCAGCTTAGACCCGGGACTAGAAATCTACGAGCAGTACTTC,CASSLDPGLEIYEQYF
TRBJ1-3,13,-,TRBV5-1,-,TGCGCCAGCAGCATGAGCTCTGGAAACACCATATATTTT,CASSMSSGNTIYF
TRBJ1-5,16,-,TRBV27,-,TGTGCCAGCAGTTTATCTCGTGGGGCAGGGGATCAGCCCCAGCATTTT,CASSLSRGAGDQPQHF
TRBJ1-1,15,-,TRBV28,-,TGTGCCAGCAGTACATACTGGGGAGAGAACACTGAAGCTTTCTTT,CASSTYWGENTEAFF
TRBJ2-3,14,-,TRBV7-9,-,TGTGCCAGCAGCTTAGCAGGGGGTACAGATACGCAGTATTTT,CASSLAGGTDTQYF
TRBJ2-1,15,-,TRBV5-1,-,TGCGCCAGCAGCTTTTCAGGGAGCTCCTACAATGAGCAGTTCTTC,CASSFSGSSYNEQFF
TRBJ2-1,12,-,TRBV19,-,TGTGCCAGTAGGGGGGCAACTTATGAGCAGTTCTTC,CASRGATYEQFF
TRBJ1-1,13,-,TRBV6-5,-,TGTGCCAGCAGTTACACAGATTCCACTGAAGCTTTCTTT,CASSYTDSTEAFF
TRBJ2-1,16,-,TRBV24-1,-,TGTGCCACCAGTGATTTGAAGTGGGACGGAAACAATGAGCAGTTCTTC,CATSDLKWDGNNEQFF
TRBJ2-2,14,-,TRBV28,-,TGTGCCAGCAGTGGGAACTCGAACACCGGGGAGCTGTTTTTT,CASSGNSNTGELFF
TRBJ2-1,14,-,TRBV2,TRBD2,TGTGCCAGCAGTCCCGACCAAGGACTAGGAATGGTGTTCTTC,CASSPDQGLGMVFF
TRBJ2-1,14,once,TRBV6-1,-,TGTGCCAGCAGTGATCTGTACGCCCCGAATGAGCAGTTCTTC,CASSDLYAPNEQFF
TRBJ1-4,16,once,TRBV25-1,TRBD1,TGTGCCAGCAGTGAAGATACAGGGACAGGGACTGAAAAACTGTTTTTT,CASSEDTGTGTEKLFF
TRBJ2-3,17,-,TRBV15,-,TGTGCCACCAGCAGGGGCATACCGGGATCAAGCACAGATACGCAGTATTTT,CATSRGIPGSSTDTQYF
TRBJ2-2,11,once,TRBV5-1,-,TGCGCCAGCAGCATCACCGGGGAGCTGTTTTTT,CASSITGELFF
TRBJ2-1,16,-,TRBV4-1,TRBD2,TGCGCCAGCAGCCAGATGACTAGCGGGAGGGGCAATGAGCAGTTCTTC,CASSQMTSGRGNEQFF
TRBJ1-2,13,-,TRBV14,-,TGTGCCAGCAGCCAGTACACGTCGGGGGGCTACACCTTC,CASSQYTSGGYTF
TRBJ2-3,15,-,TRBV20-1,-,TGCAGTGCCAGTCCCGAGACAATTGCCACAGATACGCAGTATTTT,CSASPETIATDTQYF
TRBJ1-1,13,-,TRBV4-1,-,TGCGCCAGCAGTGTGGGGATTGTCACTGAAGCTTTCTTT,CASSVGIVTEAFF
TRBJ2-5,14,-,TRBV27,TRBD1,TGTGCCAGCAGATCTACAGGGGGCCAAGAGACCCAGTACTTC,CASRSTGGQETQYF